A selection of T cell receptor beta chains follows, all from one sample in a study of T cells in localized non-small cell lung cancer. The data were produced by immunoSEQ multiplex PCR, yet TCRdb's version contains in-frame clones alone and is incomplete. The top ten clones hold roughly 27% of a sample with 15,000 to 20,000 clones, approximately 80% of them seen once. The input for sequencing was peripheral blood, taken before any cancer treatment. The receptors stem from an older female donor with stage I lung adenocarcinoma. Both conserved end residues are part of each CDR3. A D gene is named only where the DNA matches it firmly. Only part of the rows carry a size: once, few, many, or a class if the clone is expanded.

J	size	V	D	DNA	CDR3
TRBJ1-6	-	TRBV7-8	-	TGTGCCAGCAGCTTATCGGCCGTGGTCTCACCCCTCCACTTT	CASSLSAVVSPLHF
TRBJ1-1	-	TRBV27	-	TGTGCCAGCAGTTTCCGGGGGCATAACACTGAAGATTTCTTT	CASSFRGHNTEDFF
TRBJ1-3	-	TRBV18	-	TGTGCCAGCTCACCGGAGGGAACCGGCTCTGGAAACACCATATATTTT	CASSPEGTGSGNTIYF
TRBJ2-5	-	TRBV29-1	-	TGCAGCGTTGAAAAGAACCAAGAGACCCAGTACTTC	CSVEKNQETQYF
TRBJ1-6	few	TRBV9	-	TGTGCCAGCAGCTCCCGTCTTTCACCCCTCCACTTT	CASSSRLSPLHF
TRBJ2-7	once	TRBV5-4	TRBD1	TGTGCCAGCAGCTTAAGGACAGGGGGCCACGAGCAGTACTTC	CASSLRTGGHEQYF
TRBJ1-1	-	TRBV18	-	TGTGCCAGCTCACCGGACTCCCAGACTGAAGCTTTCTTT	CASSPDSQTEAFF
TRBJ1-6	-	TRBV7-2	-	TGTGCCAGCAGCGTCAGCTCCTATAATTCACCCCTCCACTTT	CASSVSSYNSPLHF
TRBJ2-7	-	TRBV7-9	-	TGTGCCAGCAGCTTAAGTCGGGCATACGGGAAGCAGTACTTC	CASSLSRAYGKQYF
TRBJ1-5	-	TRBV27	-	TGTGCCAGCAGTTTAGGCTGGAGCAATCAGCCCCAGCATTTT	CASSLGWSNQPQHF
TRBJ2-6	-	TRBV19	-	TGTGCCAGTAGTATGTACCCGGTCGTCTCTGGGGCCAACGTCCTGACTTTC	CASSMYPVVSGANVLTF
TRBJ2-7	-	TRBV19	TRBD1	TGTGCCAGTATGGGGACAGGACAATCCTACGAGCAGTACTTC	CASMGTGQSYEQYF
TRBJ1-2	-	TRBV7-9	TRBD1	TGTGCCAGCAGCTTAGGGACAGGGGGGGACTATGGCTACACCTTC	CASSLGTGGDYGYTF
TRBJ1-6	few	TRBV10-2	-	TGCGCCAGCGGAAAAGATTCACCCCTCCACTTT	CASGKDSPLHF
TRBJ1-2	-	TRBV2	TRBD1	TGTGCCAGCAGTGAAAGGGGACAGTCGACCCCAGGCTACACCTTC	CASSERGQSTPGYTF
TRBJ1-4	-	TRBV7-9	-	TGTGCCAGCAGCTTCGCTACGGATAATGAAAAACTGTTTTTT	CASSFATDNEKLFF
TRBJ1-1	once	TRBV7-3	TRBD1	TGTGCCAGCAGCTTATCTGGACAGGGCCCAGGAGGAAGAGCTTTCTTT	CASSLSGQGPGGRAFF
TRBJ1-1	-	TRBV14	-	TGTGCCAGCAGCCAACAGTCTATTGGGGCTGGCACTGAAGCTTTCTTT	CASSQQSIGAGTEAFF
TRBJ2-5	-	TRBV7-8	TRBD2	TGTGCCAGCAGCTTAGAATTAGCGGGAGAGACCCAGTACTTC	CASSLELAGETQYF
TRBJ1-1	-	TRBV5-1	-	TGCGCCAGCACCGGCTCGGGGGTTGAAGCTTTCTTT	CASTGSGVEAFF
TRBJ2-5	-	TRBV7-8	TRBD1	TGTGCCAGCAGCCTTACCGGACAGGTGACGGAGACCCAGTACTTC	CASSLTGQVTETQYF
TRBJ1-1	-	TRBV27	TRBD1	TGTGCCAGCAGTTCATTCCAGGGGGGAGGTGAAGCTTTCTTT	CASSSFQGGGEAFF
TRBJ1-1	-	TRBV5-1	TRBD1	TGCGCCAGCAGCCCTCGGGACAGTCCACGAGCGGAAGCTTTCTTT	CASSPRDSPRAEAFF
TRBJ1-2	once	TRBV2	-	TGTGCCAGCGCCTGGGACCCGGATAACTATGGCTACACCTTC	CASAWDPDNYGYTF
TRBJ2-5	-	TRBV7-9	-	TGTGCCAGCAGCTTATATGAGACTAAAGAGACCCAGTACTTC	CASSLYETKETQYF
TRBJ1-3	-	TRBV6-1	-	TGTGCCAGCAGATCCGGAAACACCATATATTTT	CASRSGNTIYF
TRBJ2-3	few	TRBV30	-	TGTGCCTGGAGTAGGGGATTTGACACAGATACGCAGTATTTT	CAWSRGFDTDTQYF
TRBJ2-4	few	TRBV30	-	TGTGCCTGGAGCAGGAGAGGGGTAGCCAAAAACATTCAGTACTTC	CAWSRRGVAKNIQYF
TRBJ2-6	-	TRBV4-1	TRBD1	TGCGCCAGCAGGGACAGGGCCCACTCTGGGGCCAACGTCCTGACTTTC	CASRDRAHSGANVLTF
TRBJ1-6	-	TRBV6-5	-	TGTGCCAGCAGTCTAATGTACAATTCACCCCTCCACTTT	CASSLMYNSPLHF
TRBJ2-1	-	TRBV4-3	-	TGCGCCAGCAGCTCTGACCCTGCAAATTCCTACAATGAGCAGTTCTTC	CASSSDPANSYNEQFF
TRBJ2-1	-	TRBV11-2	TRBD1	TGTGCCAGCAGCATCCGGGACAGGAACAATGAGCAGTTCTTC	CASSIRDRNNEQFF
TRBJ2-7	-	TRBV7-2	TRBD1	TGTGCCAGCAGCCTTGGACAGGAGTACGAGCAGTACTTC	CASSLGQEYEQYF
TRBJ2-5	-	TRBV6-6	-	TGTGCCAGCAGTTGGGCAGAAGAGACCCAGTACTTC	CASSWAEETQYF
TRBJ1-2	-	TRBV18	-	TGTGCCAGCTCACCAGAGGTCCTATGGCTAAGTTATGGCTACACCTTC	CASSPEVLWLSYGYTF
TRBJ2-2	-	TRBV15	TRBD1	TGTGCCACCAGCAGATCTAGGACAGGGCCCACCGGGGAGCTGTTTTTT	CATSRSRTGPTGELFF
TRBJ1-2	-	TRBV5-6	-	TGTGCCAGCAGCTTGGCAGAGAACTATGGCTACACCTTC	CASSLAENYGYTF
TRBJ2-7	-	TRBV29-1	-	TGCAGCGTTGGCACCTCCTACGAGCAGTACTTC	CSVGTSYEQYF
TRBJ2-2	-	TRBV14	-	TGTGCCAGCAGCCAACAAGACACCGGGGAGCTGTTTTTT	CASSQQDTGELFF
TRBJ1-2	-	TRBV18	TRBD1	TGTGCCAGCTCATCAACAGGGGGCATTAGGAATGGCTACACCTTC	CASSSTGGIRNGYTF
TRBJ1-1	-	TRBV6-6	-	TGTGCCAGCAGTTATAGGAGGGGTGGGAACACTGAAGCTTTCTTT	CASSYRRGGNTEAFF